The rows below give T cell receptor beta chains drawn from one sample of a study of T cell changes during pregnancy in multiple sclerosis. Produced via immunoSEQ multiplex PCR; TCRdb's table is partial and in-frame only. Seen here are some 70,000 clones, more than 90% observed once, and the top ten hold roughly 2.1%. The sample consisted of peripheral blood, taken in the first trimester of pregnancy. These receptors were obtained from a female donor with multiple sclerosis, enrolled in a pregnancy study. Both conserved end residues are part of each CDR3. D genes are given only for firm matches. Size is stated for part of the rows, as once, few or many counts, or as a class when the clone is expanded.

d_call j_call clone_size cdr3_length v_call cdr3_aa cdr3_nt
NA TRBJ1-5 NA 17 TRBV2 CASSLLLTDPPNQPQHF TGTGCCAGCTCTCTCTTGCTGACTGATCCTCCTAATCAGCCCCAGCATTTT
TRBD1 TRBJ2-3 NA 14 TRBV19 CASSIQGAADTQYF TGTGCCAGTAGTATACAGGGGGCCGCAGATACGCAGTATTTT
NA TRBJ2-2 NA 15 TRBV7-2 CASSFGRVNTGELFF TGTGCCAGCAGCTTTGGGCGGGTGAACACCGGGGAGCTGTTTTTT
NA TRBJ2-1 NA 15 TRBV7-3 CASSPLEGSYNEQFF TGTGCCAGCAGCCCGTTGGAGGGCTCCTACAATGAGCAGTTCTTC
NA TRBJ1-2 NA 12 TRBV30 CAWRGAGYGYTF TGTGCCTGGAGGGGGGCTGGGTATGGCTACACCTTC
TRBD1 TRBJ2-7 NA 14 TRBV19 CASSIRRGPYEQYF TGTGCCAGTAGTATACGCAGGGGGCCCTACGAGCAGTACTTC
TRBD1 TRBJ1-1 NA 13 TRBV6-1 CASSVSGGTEAFF TGTGCCAGCAGTGTTTCAGGGGGCACTGAAGCTTTCTTT
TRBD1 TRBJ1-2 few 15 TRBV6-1 CASSGWDRGPDGYTF TGTGCCAGCAGTGGTTGGGACAGGGGGCCAGACGGCTACACCTTC
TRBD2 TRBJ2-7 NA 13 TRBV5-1 CASSLGGGYEQYF TGCGCCAGCAGCTTGGGCGGGGGTTACGAGCAGTACTTC
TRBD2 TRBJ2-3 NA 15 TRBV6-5 CASSFSGASTDTQYF TGTGCCAGCTCCTTTAGCGGGGCAAGCACAGATACGCAGTATTTT
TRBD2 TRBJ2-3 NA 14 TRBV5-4 CASSSGAGTDTQYF TGTGCCAGCAGTTCGGGAGCGGGGACAGATACGCAGTATTTT